Described below is a single T cell receptor (beta chain) sequence and its context. Antigen: not known. The sample originates from a study of shared clonotypes between healthy human individuals. Splitting the CD4+ cells yielded a CD45RA+ naive subset and a CD45RA-negative memory subset. General study findings and limits: Non-shared clonotypes had lower generation probabilities than those shared by all four donors. Naive subsets generally exceeded memory subsets in estimated richness.

On sorted subsets, replicate PCRs used 200 to 250 ng DNA, or 31,000 or so T cell genomes. Generated by immunoSEQ multiplex PCR, the TCRdb table keeps only in-frame clones and is missing some. The table records about 980,000 clones, about 80% of them present only once. The source of this sequence is a man aged 18 to 29 in good health. Material: memory CD4+ T cells sorted from blood. The subset denotes: CD45RA-negative fraction.

The CDR3 spells CASSAFTGIEAFF. The CDR3 region has the DNA TGTGCCAGCAGTGCATTTACAGGAATTGAAGCTTTCTTT. V gene TRBV25-1 combines with J gene TRBJ1-1; perhaps TRBD1 as D (5 bases). The CDR3 runs 13 residues. Germline V gene data show CDR1 as MGHDK and CDR2 as SYGVNS. V gave up 4 bases and J gave up 7 bases, with 13 bases separating them.